This T cell receptor beta chain comes out of a study of blood T cell repertoires in COVID-19. This clone was detected once. The CDR3 is made up of 14 amino acids. Trimming took 5 bases from V and 4 from J; bases not matched to a gene: 7. Germline values: CDR1 GTSNPN, CDR2 SVGIG (reference sequence). Under the authors' procedure: The authors estimated nucleated cell counts from reference gene primer amplification. Profiled with immunoSEQ multiplex PCR; TCRdb holds only in-frame clones, not every one. D and trimming come from the DNA, and the V and J calls and clone size come from that table. This repertoire shows approximately 300,000 clones, about nine tenths found once; its top ten account for approximately 1.8%.

This TCR was recovered from a woman younger than 45 with COVID-19, enrolled during active disease. The chain uses TRBV30 and TRBJ1-5, with 8 bases matching TRBD1. The sample was peripheral blood. CDR3 sequence (DNA): TGTGCCTGGGGCCCTACAGGGGGGAATCAGCCCCAGCATTTT. It translates to CAWGPTGGNQPQHF.